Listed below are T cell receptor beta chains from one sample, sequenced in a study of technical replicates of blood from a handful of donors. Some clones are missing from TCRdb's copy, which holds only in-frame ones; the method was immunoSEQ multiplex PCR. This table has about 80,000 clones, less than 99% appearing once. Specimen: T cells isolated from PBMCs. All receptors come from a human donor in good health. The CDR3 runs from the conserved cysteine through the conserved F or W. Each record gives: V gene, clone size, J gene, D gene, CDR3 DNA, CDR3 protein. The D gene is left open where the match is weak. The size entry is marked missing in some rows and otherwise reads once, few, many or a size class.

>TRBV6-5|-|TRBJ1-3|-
TGTGCCAGCAGTTACTCTTTAACAGGCTCTGGAAACACCATATATTTT
CASSYSLTGSGNTIYF
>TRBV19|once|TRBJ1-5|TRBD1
TGTGCCAGTAGCAAAATAGGACAGGGTGACAATCAGCCCCAGCATTTT
CASSKIGQGDNQPQHF
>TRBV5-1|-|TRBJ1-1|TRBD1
TGCGCCAGCAGCTTGGGGCAGGGGGTTTCTGAAGCTTTCTTT
CASSLGQGVSEAFF
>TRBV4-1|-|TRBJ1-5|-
TGCGCCAGCAGCCAAGATGCCACTTATAGCAATCAGCCCCAGCATTTT
CASSQDATYSNQPQHF
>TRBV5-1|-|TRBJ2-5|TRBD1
TGCGCCAGCAGCTACGGACAGGGCAAACAAGAGACCCAGTACTTC
CASSYGQGKQETQYF
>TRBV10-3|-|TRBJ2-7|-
TGTGCCATCAGTGAGATGGAGGGAAGAAGGGCCTACGAGCAGTACTTC
CAISEMEGRRAYEQYF
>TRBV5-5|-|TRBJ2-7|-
TGTGCCAGCACCCTTAGCTCCTACGAGCAGTACTTC
CASTLSSYEQYF
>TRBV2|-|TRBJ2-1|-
TGTGCCAGTACACATGAGCAGTTCTTC
CASTHEQFF
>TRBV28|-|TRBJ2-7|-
TGTGCCAGCAGTTTCGACAGAAACGAGCAGTACTTC
CASSFDRNEQYF
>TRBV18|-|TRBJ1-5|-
TGTGCCAGCTCCCCTCAGTCCAATCAGCCCCAGCATTTT
CASSPQSNQPQHF
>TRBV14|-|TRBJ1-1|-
TGTGCCAGCAGCCAATCGACAGGAGAAGCTTTCTTT
CASSQSTGEAFF
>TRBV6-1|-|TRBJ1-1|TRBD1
TGTGCCAGCAGTGTACCAGCAGGGGGCGTCGGCACTGAAGCTTTCTTT
CASSVPAGGVGTEAFF
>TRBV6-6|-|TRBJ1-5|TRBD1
TGTGCCAGCAGTTGGGGACAGGGATCGAATCAGCCCCAGCATTTT
CASSWGQGSNQPQHF
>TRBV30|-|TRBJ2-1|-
TGTGCCTGGAAGACTAGTTGGGAGCAGTTCTTC
CAWKTSWEQFF
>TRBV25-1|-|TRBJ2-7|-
TGTGCCAGCAGTGATTCTTACCGGTTACCCCACTACGAGCAGTACTTC
CASSDSYRLPHYEQYF
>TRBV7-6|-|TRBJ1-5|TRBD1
TGTGCCAGCAGCCTAGGGACAGGGCATCAGCCCCAGCATTTT
CASSLGTGHQPQHF
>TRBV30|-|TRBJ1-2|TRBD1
TGTGCCTGGAGCGCCAGACAGGGGCAGGCTAACTATGGCTACACCTTC
CAWSARQGQANYGYTF
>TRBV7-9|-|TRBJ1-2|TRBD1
TGTGCCAGCAGCCCAGGGGGCCCGGGCTATGGCTACACCTTC
CASSPGGPGYGYTF
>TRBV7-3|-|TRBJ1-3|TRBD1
TGTGCCAGCAGCTTACGACAGGGGTCGGGAAACACCATATATTTT
CASSLRQGSGNTIYF
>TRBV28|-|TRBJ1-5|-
TGTGCCAGCAGTCCTAGTTCCAGGCGAGGGCAGCCCCAGCATTTT
CASSPSSRRGQPQHF
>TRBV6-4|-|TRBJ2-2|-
TGTGCCAGCAGTGACTCTTACACAGGGTATAGCGGGGAGCTGTTTTTT
CASSDSYTGYSGELFF
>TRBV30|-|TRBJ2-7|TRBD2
TGTGCCTGGAGTGTAGCGGCGGGAGAAGGGTACGAGCAGTACTTC
CAWSVAAGEGYEQYF